This T cell receptor beta chain was captured in a study of T cell repertoires in cytomegalovirus infection. Background on the study: Carrying CMV and the relevant HLA type showed in public TCR beta signatures.

Broader study findings: Ex vivo responses were dominated by HLA-C-restricted CMV-specific TCR beta clonotypes. Identification of carriers of CMV plus the relevant HLA was performed using cumulative public TCR beta family frequency.

This clonotype was seen more than once but under ten times. Its cognate antigen is unknown. The V gene lost 8 bases and the J gene lost 3 bases, with 12 bases spanning the gap. This CDR3 spans 13 amino acids. Germline V gene data show CDR1 as LGHNT and CDR2 as FRNRAP. TCRdb reprocessed the reads with MiXCR, giving one entry per CDR3 protein. Seen here are 250,000 or so distinct CDR3 sequences, around 15% observed once, and the top ten hold less than 60%. The sample taken for sequencing was CD8+ T cells from PBMCs. The TCR comes from a human donor in good health (CMV status not recorded). Some clones in this sample may be carry-over from other donors' samples. This sequence joins TRBV12-5 and TRBJ2-3; D call uncertain. The CDR3 sequence: CASLDATTDTQYF. DNA of the CDR3: TGTGCTAGTCTCGACGCTACTACAGATACGCAGTATTTT.